A selection of T cell receptor beta chains follows, all from one sample in a study of blood T cell repertoires in COVID-19. This table comes from immunoSEQ multiplex PCR, and its TCRdb copy is limited to in-frame clones, with some not included. The table has around 300,000 clones, less than 85% seen once. Sequencing was carried out using PBMCs or T cells enriched from blood (not recorded which). The receptor source for this set is a woman between 45 and 60 years old who had recovered from COVID-19. The CDR3 runs from the conserved cysteine through the conserved F or W.

>TRBJ1-2|TRBV27|13
CASSTQGNYGYTF
>TRBJ1-3|TRBV3-1/TRBV3-2|12
CASSLSGNTIYF
>TRBJ1-2|TRBV27|19
CASSSRTRQGSHPNYGYTF
>TRBJ1-1|TRBV5-1|13
CASSMTANTEAFF
>TRBJ2-2|TRBV6-2/TRBV6-3|16
CASSPGGSGITGELFF
>TRBJ1-6|TRBV30|14
CAWSVDRGNSPLHF
>TRBJ2-3|TRBV28|15
CASSIIAGGGDTQYF
>TRBJ1-1|TRBV7-9|16
CASSLFVYRNNTEAFF
>TRBJ2-3|TRBV4-3|16
CASSRTSGRPQDTQYF
>TRBJ2-7|TRBV7-3|14
CASSLNGGPYEQYF
>TRBJ2-1|TRBV9|15
CASSRGLAGTNEQFF
>TRBJ1-2|TRBV12-5|15
CASGSRPGQRDGYTF
>TRBJ2-2|TRBV4-3|16
CASSQGTSGNTGELFF
>TRBJ1-4|TRBV30|15
CAWRHRDRGAEKLFF
>TRBJ2-5|TRBV5-3|13
CARSPIVQETQYF
>TRBJ1-1|TRBV18|15
CASSQGEYLLTEAFF
>TRBJ1-5|TRBV19|16
CASSPKDRGGNQPQHF
>TRBJ2-7|TRBV19|14
CASKKGQGTAEQYF
>TRBJ2-7|TRBV7-2|16
CASSLNRAGEGYEQYF
>TRBJ1-1|TRBV19|14
CASSIHEMNTEAFF
>TRBJ1-5|TRBV5-1|15
CASRLGTGDGQPQHF
>TRBJ2-5|TRBV7-2|15
CASSLAGGPLETQYF
>TRBJ1-3|TRBV5-1|16
CASGLEQSYSGNTIYF
>TRBJ2-7|TRBV7-2|17
CASSTGTGILGAYEQYF
>TRBJ1-2|TRBV27|13
CASKGQGAGGYTF
>TRBJ2-1|TRBV6-2/TRBV6-3|18
CASSYSANQKGLWNEQFF
>TRBJ1-4|TRBV19|14
CASSEGGRMEKLFF
>TRBJ2-3|TRBV19|16
CASSADRDTYTDTQYF
>TRBJ2-2|TRBV7-3|14
CASSAAANTGELFF
>TRBJ2-1|TRBV7-9|16
CASSEGQGAPYNEQFF
>TRBJ1-4|TRBV7-6|14
CASSLGSTNEKLFF
>TRBJ1-1|TRBV6-5|13
CASSRQTGAEAFF
>TRBJ1-1|TRBV19|13
CASSIERRTEAFF
>TRBJ2-7|TRBV19|13
CASSTDRGYEQYF
>TRBJ2-3|TRBV4-1|16
CASSQDWGGARDTQYF
>TRBJ2-2|TRBV3-1/TRBV3-2|16
CASSPWLAGGTGELFF
>TRBJ1-5|TRBV7-9|17
CASSLAGFRGSNQPQHF
>TRBJ1-2|TRBV4-1|15
CASRPGQVVNYGYTF
>TRBJ2-5|TRBV11-2|15
CASSATGTGWETQYF
>TRBJ2-7|TRBV7-6|15
CASSSEAGGSYEQYF
>TRBJ1-5|TRBV2|13
CASRDQWSQPQHF
>TRBJ2-3|TRBV9|13
CASSVGGRGTQYF
>TRBJ2-1|TRBV7-9|14
CASSLSGSWDEQFF
>TRBJ1-5|TRBV19|14
CASRLQGLNQPQHF
>TRBJ1-5|TRBV11-2|17
CASSPVTSSRSNQPQHF
>TRBJ1-6|TRBV27|14
CASSLTTANSPLHF
>TRBJ1-1|TRBV7-9|13
CASSFSSNTEAFF
>TRBJ1-1|TRBV6-5|14
CASTLLGVNTEAFF
>TRBJ1-1|TRBV3-1/TRBV3-2|18
CASSQAGQISAVNTEAFF
>TRBJ1-1|TRBV19|15
CASSLGTGGDTEAFF
>TRBJ2-1|TRBV7-2|16
CASSLGPGGMYNEQFF
>TRBJ2-1|TRBV5-4|15
CASSFFWSGDNEQFF
>TRBJ2-1|TRBV7-2|15
CASSLFSGKYNEQFF
>TRBJ2-7|TRBV7-6|20
CASSLGLGGHTLESSYEQYF
>TRBJ2-4|TRBV7-2|17
CASSIAGTSGRENIQYF